These 6 T cell receptor beta chains share one sample of origin, sequenced in a study of CD4 and CD8 cells across lung adenocarcinoma regions. TCRdb used MiXCR to reprocess the PCR reads, holding one entry per CDR3 protein. The sample has about 2,400 distinct CDR3 sequences, roughly 50% seen once. Material for sequencing was CD4+ T cells from the center of a lung tumor. The receptors here all came from a female donor with lung adenocarcinoma. The CD4 and CD8 labels of this study may be unreliable.

This clonotype is deemed medium-sized (0.01 to 0.1%). The CDR3 here is CASSESWIYEQYF. The CDR3 nucleotides read TGTGCCAGCAGTGAAAGTTGGATCTACGAGCAGTACTTC. The chain carries TRBV6-1 and TRBJ2-1; D uncertain. The DNA matches TRBJ2-7 better at its end, which makes the J call doubtful. From germline, CDR1 is MNHNS and CDR2 SASEGT. This CDR3 region has 13 residues.

Judged by abundance, this clonotype is large. The CDR3 spells CASSYRAKNIQYF. The CDR3 DNA reads as TGTGCCAGCAGTTACAGGGCCAAAAACATTCAGTACTTC. This rearrangement joins TRBV6-5 to TRBJ2-4; no definite D call. V dropped 2 bases and J dropped 1 base, with 3 bases sitting between them. This CDR3 region has 13 residues. The V gene's germline CDR1 is MNHEY and CDR2 SVGAGI.

For this clonotype: At one of its ends the junction is not consistent with the germline gene, which may arise from a read error. The chain uses TRBV5-5 and TRBJ2-5; D may match TRBD1 or TRBD2 (6 bases each). The CDR3 consists of 17 residues. The germline CDR1 and CDR2 sequences are SGHKS and YYEKEE (reference sequence). In nucleotides, the CDR3 is TGTGCCAGCAGCGTGGAGCTCGGGGGCCGAGCCAAAAAGACTCAGTACTTC. The encoded protein is CASSVELGGRAKKTQYF.

By its share, this clonotype is medium-sized. The V gene is TRBV6-1, the J gene TRBJ1-4, with 8 bases lining up with TRBD1. The junction had 14 bases not matched to a gene; V was cut back by 10 bases and J by 7 bases. This CDR3 has 15 residues. Germline CDR1 is MNHNS and CDR2 is SASEGT. The CDR3 sequence is CATNLLQGASEKLFF. As DNA, the CDR3 is TGTGCCACCAACCTCCTTCAGGGGGCCTCTGAAAAACTGTTTTTT.

The V gene is TRBV6-1, the J gene TRBJ1-2; TRBD1 might be the D (6 bases). Germline CDR1 MNHNS, CDR2 SASEGT. Trimming stripped 6 bases from V and 0 bases from J, with 11 bases between. This CDR3 contains 14 residues. CDR3 coding DNA: TGTGCCAGCAGGGCGGACAGCTCTAACTATGGCTACACCTTC. This translates into CASRADSSNYGYTF.

The V gene is TRBV4-1, the J gene TRBJ2-5, with 9 bases lining up with TRBD1. The CDR3 has 17 residues. The germline V gene encodes CDR1 MGHRA and CDR2 YSYEKL. Trimming took 1 base from V and 4 from J; bases not matched to a gene: 10. CDR3 coding DNA: TGCGCCAGCAGCCAAGTTCCGGGACAGGGCACAAGAGAGACCCAGTACTTC. Translated: CASSQVPGQGTRETQYF.